Listed below are T cell receptor beta chains from one sample, sequenced in a study of OX40 agonist ivuxolimab in advanced cancers. Sequenced by immunoSEQ multiplex PCR; TCRdb stores in-frame clones only, minus some. Seen here are tens of thousands of clones, around 89% observed once, and the top ten hold less than 8%. Sequencing used CD4+ or CD8+ T cells sorted from blood, obtained in a trial of the OX40 agonist ivuxolimab. These receptor sequences come from an adult with an advanced solid tumor such as melanoma, head and neck, liver or kidney cancer. Each CDR3 is given with its conserved first and last residue. A D gene is named only where the DNA matches it firmly. Clone size is given for some rows only: seen once, a few or many times, or a class if the clone is expanded.

TRBV5-1	TRBD2	TRBJ2-3	NA	CASSEGGPADTQYF	TGCGCCAGCAGCGAGGGAGGGCCGGCAGATACGCAGTATTTT
TRBV27	NA	TRBJ1-3	NA	CASSTGSGNTIYF	TGTGCCAGCAGCACTGGCTCTGGAAACACCATATATTTT
TRBV5-5	NA	TRBJ2-5	NA	CASSLEGTSGTQYF	TGTGCCAGCAGCTTGGAGGGGACTTCAGGGACCCAGTACTTC
TRBV4-1	NA	TRBJ1-6	NA	CASSQGRGGGSSPLHF	TGCGCCAGCAGCCAAGGACGAGGCGGGGGAAGTTCACCCCTCCACTTT
TRBV5-6	NA	TRBJ2-6	NA	CASSADLDGANVLTF	TGTGCCAGCAGCGCCGACTTGGATGGGGCCAACGTCCTGACTTTC
TRBV7-3	NA	TRBJ1-1	NA	CASSLPRLAAFF	TGTGCCAGCAGCTTACCCCGACTCGCAGCTTTCTTT
TRBV7-3	NA	TRBJ2-7	NA	CASSLNPRRGTEQYF	TGTGCCAGCAGCTTAAACCCCCGCCGAGGGACCGAGCAGTACTTC
TRBV27	TRBD1	TRBJ2-1	NA	CASSLFQGALYNEQFF	TGTGCCAGCAGTTTATTCCAGGGGGCCTTATACAATGAGCAGTTCTTC
TRBV20-1	NA	TRBJ1-3	NA	CSARSVNTIYF	TGCAGTGCCAGGTCCGTCAACACCATATATTTT
TRBV4-1	TRBD1	TRBJ1-6	NA	CASSHEPGQGISPLHF	TGCGCCAGCAGCCATGAACCGGGACAGGGGATCTCACCCCTCCACTTT
TRBV7-3	NA	TRBJ2-5	NA	CASSSRAQETQYF	TGTGCCAGCAGCTCAAGGGCCCAAGAGACCCAGTACTTC
TRBV2	NA	TRBJ2-6	NA	CASSEKGHSGANVLTF	TGTGCCAGCAGTGAAAAGGGACACTCTGGGGCCAACGTCCTGACTTTC
TRBV28	NA	TRBJ1-5	few	CASSFRGLRQPQHF	TGTGCCAGCAGTTTTCGGGGGCTACGTCAGCCCCAGCATTTT
TRBV27	NA	TRBJ2-3	NA	CASSPRQDLTQYF	TGTGCCAGCAGTCCGCGACAGGACCTTACGCAGTATTTT
TRBV13	NA	TRBJ2-7	NA	CASSKQGSEQYF	TGTGCCAGCAGCAAACAGGGTAGCGAGCAGTACTTC
TRBV7-9	NA	TRBJ2-7	once	CASSDDSGGDEQYF	TGTGCCAGCAGCGACGACTCTGGGGGTGACGAGCAGTACTTC
TRBV7-8	NA	TRBJ1-1	NA	CASSFRDTEAFF	TGTGCCAGCAGCTTTCGCGACACTGAAGCTTTCTTT
TRBV6-6	NA	TRBJ2-3	NA	CASSYSYGLSTDTQYF	TGTGCCAGCAGTTACTCGTACGGACTAAGCACAGATACGCAGTATTTT
TRBV27	NA	TRBJ1-4	NA	CASSLGRVGEKLFF	TGTGCCAGCAGTTTAGGCCGGGTTGGGGAAAAACTGTTTTTT